Below are 8 T cell receptor beta chains sequenced from a single sample in a study of T cell repertoires in cytomegalovirus infection. Each CDR3 protein gets one entry after TCRdb re-called the reads with MiXCR. This sample carries roughly 800,000 distinct CDR3 sequences, about 28% of them seen once, and the ten largest clones take under 15%. These TCRs' antigens remain unknown. Sequenced here: cultured CD8+ T cells from PBMCs, sampled from culture after CMV antigen stimulation. These receptors all stem from a human donor in good health (CMV status not recorded). Some clones in this sample may be carry-over from other donors' samples.

This clonotype was seen a handful of times. The rearrangement joins TRBV7-3 to TRBJ2-1; 7 positions match TRBD1. This CDR3 is built from 15 residues. V gave up 1 base and J gave up 6 bases; unmatched junction bases: 6. Germline V gene data show CDR1 as SGHTA and CDR2 as FQGTGA. The CDR3 is CASSLNRGYPNEQFF. Here the CDR3 DNA reads TGTGCCAGCAGCTTAAACAGGGGATACCCCAATGAGCAGTTCTTC.

This clonotype has ten or more counts. This chain uses TRBV4-1 with TRBJ1-3, with D unclear. The V gene lost 5 bases and the J gene lost 0 bases, with 5 bases spanning the gap. Germline-derived CDR1 and CDR2 are MGHRA and YSYEKL. CDR3 length equals 13 residues. The CDR3 sequence: CASSKNSGNTIYF. In DNA form, the CDR3 reads TGCGCCAGCAGCAAGAACTCTGGAAACACCATATATTTT.

This chain connects TRBV6-5 to TRBJ2-2, with D possibly TRBD1 on 5 matching bases. CDR3 length equals 17 residues. Germline V lookup: CDR1 MNHEY, CDR2 SVGAGI. V was trimmed by 4 bases and J by 2 bases, leaving 17 bases between them. CDR3 sequence: CASSSPLFDSNTGELFF. In DNA form, the CDR3 reads TGTGCCAGCAGTTCTCCACTCTTCGACAGTAACACCGGGGAGCTGTTTTTT.

This clonotype appeared many times. The chain joins TRBV7-8 to TRBJ1-1; a weak D match, TRBD1 (6 bases). The CDR3 is 15 residues long. V shed 5 bases and J shed 1 base, with 14 bases lying between them. Germline CDR1 SGHVS, CDR2 FQNEAQ. CDR3 residues: CASSPPGGRNTEAFF. CDR3 nucleotide sequence: TGTGCCAGCAGCCCCCCCGGGGGCAGGAACACTGAAGCTTTCTTT.

This sequence joins TRBV7-2 and TRBJ1-4, with 7 bases fitting TRBD1. V was pared by 2 bases and J by 11 bases, with 14 bases of the junction left unmatched. CDR3 length equals 16 residues. From germline, CDR1 is SGHTA and CDR2 FQGNSA. CDR3 in amino acids: CASSLLGGDRVGKLFF. CDR3 in DNA: TGTGCCAGCAGCTTATTGGGGGGAGACAGGGTCGGGAAACTGTTTTTT. The full variable domain, completed using reference TRBV7-2 and TRBJ1-4, is GAGVSQSPSNKVTEKGKDVELRCDPISGHTALYWYRQSLGQGLEFLIYFQGNSAPDKSGLPSDRFSAERTGGSVSTLTIQRTQQEDSAVYLCASSLLGGDRVGKLFFGSGTQLSVL.

The DNA of the CDR3 is TGTGCCAGCAGTTACTCGTTAGAGTTGGGACAGGAGACGGATTCACCCCTCCACTTT. It codes for CASSYSLELGQETDSPLHF. The rearrangement links TRBV6-6 to TRBJ1-6; 8 bases are shared with TRBD1. This CDR3 is 19 amino acids long. J was trimmed by 8 bases and V by 0 bases; bases with no gene match: 15. Germline V CDR1 and CDR2: MNHNY, SVGAGI (reference sequence).

The rearrangement uses TRBV19 and TRBJ1-1; D may be TRBD1 (5 bases). CDR1 and CDR2 from the germline V gene are LNHDA and SQIVND (reference sequence). Trimming stripped 1 base from V and 11 bases from J, with 14 bases between. The CDR3 spans 13 residues. The CDR3 reads CASSIGTLGDAFF. In DNA form, the CDR3 reads TGTGCCAGTAGTATAGGGACATTGGGTGATGCTTTCTTT. Based on the CDR3 plus reference TRBV19 and TRBJ1-1, the full variable domain is DGGITQSPKYLFRKEGQNVTLSCEQNLNHDAMYWYRQDPGQGLRLIYYSQIVNDFQKGDIAEGYSVSREKKESFPLTVTSAQKNPTAFYLCASSIGTLGDAFFGQGTRLTVV.

J is TRBJ2-1 and V is TRBV19, with unresolved D. In germline, CDR1 is LNHDA, CDR2 SQIVND (reference sequence). V lost 2 bases to trimming and J lost 0 bases, with 8 bases between them. This CDR3 comprises 15 residues. The CDR3 region has the DNA TGTGCCAGTAGTATAATTCTGAGCTCCTACAATGAGCAGTTCTTC. Translating it yields CASSIILSSYNEQFF.